What follows describes a single T cell receptor (beta chain). This sample was included in a study of T cell responses to AZD1222 COVID-19 vaccine. Study context: Second doses that came at about 4 or about 12 weeks were put together.

The method was immunoSEQ multiplex PCR; TCRdb's version includes in-frame clones alone and lacks a portion of them. The sample has 100,000 to 150,000 clones, 86% seen once. Germline CDR1 MNHNY, CDR2 SVGAGI (reference sequence). The length of the CDR3 is 11 residues. The germline V and J ends were trimmed by 2 bases and 10 bases, with 6 bases remaining between them. The material was peripheral blood, obtained on day 0 of AZD1222 vaccination. This sequence originates from an adult in good health. The rearrangement joins TRBV6-6 to TRBJ2-1; D call uncertain. The CDR3 coding sequence is TGTGCCAGCAGTTACAATTTAGAGCAGTTCTTC. Encoded protein: CASSYNLEQFF.